This entry concerns a single T cell receptor beta chain. As yet, its antigen is unknown. The junction had 2 bases not matched to a gene; V was cut back by 4 bases and J by 6 bases. CDR3 length: 15 residues. In germline, CDR1 is MGHRA, CDR2 YSYEKL. It was with 60 Vbeta and 13 Jbeta primers that the PCR ran. Profiled with immunoSEQ multiplex PCR; TCRdb holds only in-frame clones, not every one. The data hold 220,000 or so clones, with approximately 79% observed a single time. This specimen comes from a study of cytomegalovirus exposure and HLA in healthy donors. Broader study findings: In a later analysis, donors in an Asian-associated ancestry cluster reportedly had fewer N-insertions in productive TCRs than the cohort mean.

V gene TRBV4-1 combines with J gene TRBJ2-1; 14 nucleotides line up with TRBD2. Material for sequencing was PBMCs. This clonotype was sampled from a man aged 50-60 years in good health and CMV-seronegative. CDR3 residues: CASSRLAGGGNEQFF. CDR3 nucleotide sequence: TGCGCCAGCAGCCGACTAGCGGGGGGGGGCAATGAGCAGTTCTTC.